This T cell receptor beta chain came from a study of T-cell reconstitution after alpha-beta-depleted transplantation in children. This clonotype was observed a few times. It was with unique molecular identifiers that the TCRbeta library was prepared. TCRdb analysed the PCR reads with MiXCR anew, one entry per CDR3 protein. Seen here are 450,000 to 600,000 distinct CDR3 sequences, 15% to 20% observed once, and the top ten hold over 3%. This TCR was sampled from a human donor who donated a stem cell graft to a child with acute lymphoblastic leukemia. Specimen: PBMCs from the stem cell graft donor, collected from the stem cell graft.

CDR3 region: CASSSHRSRYNEQFF. The CDR3 region has the DNA TGTGCCAGCAGCTCCCATCGGTCCCGGTACAATGAGCAGTTCTTC. The chain is built from TRBV5-5 and TRBJ2-1, with D unresolved. Germline CDR1 and CDR2: SGHKS and YYEKEE (reference sequence). The V end lost 3 bases, the J end lost 4 bases, and 14 bases lay between the germline ends. The CDR3 runs to 15 residues. The complete variable domain, with remaining parts taken from reference TRBV5-5 and TRBJ2-1, reads DAGVTQSPTHLIKTRGQQVTLRCSPISGHKSVSWYQQVLGQGPQFIFQYYEKEERGRGNFPDRFSARQFPNYSSELNVNALLLGDSALYLCASSSHRSRYNEQFFGPGTRLTVL.